The TCR beta chain under discussion was sequenced for a study of T cell repertoires in ileal Crohn's disease. On the study more broadly: The M6 sample came from neoterminal ileum during colonoscopy after surgery.

The data were produced by immunoSEQ multiplex PCR, yet TCRdb's version contains in-frame clones alone and is incomplete. The sample consists of more than 60,000 clones, 85% to 90% of them appearing once. Specified time point: neoterminal ileum biopsy at postoperative endoscopy, about 6 months after surgery. CDR1 is SGHKS and CDR2 is YYEKEE in the germline V gene (reference sequence). Deletions cut 2 bases from V and 7 bases from J, with 10 bases between. The CDR3 extends over 13 amino acids. This clone was observed a single time. The V and J genes are TRBV5-5 and TRBJ2-1; the D gene is possibly TRBD1 (6 bases). Sequencing was performed on ileal tissue. The source is an adult with Crohn's disease. The DNA of the CDR3 is TGTGCCAGCAGCTTACAGGGCTCGAATGAGCAGTTCTTC. It translates to CASSLQGSNEQFF.